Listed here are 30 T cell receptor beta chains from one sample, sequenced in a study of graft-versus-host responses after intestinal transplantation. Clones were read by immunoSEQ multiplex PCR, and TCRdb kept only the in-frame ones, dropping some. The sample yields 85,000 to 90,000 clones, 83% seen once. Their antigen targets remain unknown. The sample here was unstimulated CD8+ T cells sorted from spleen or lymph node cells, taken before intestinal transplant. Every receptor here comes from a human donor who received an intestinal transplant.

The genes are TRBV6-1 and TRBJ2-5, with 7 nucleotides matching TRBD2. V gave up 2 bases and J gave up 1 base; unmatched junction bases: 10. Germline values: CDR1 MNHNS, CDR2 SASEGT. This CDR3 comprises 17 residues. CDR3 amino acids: CASSEPWEGTTQETQYF. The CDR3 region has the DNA TGTGCCAGCAGTGAACCATGGGAGGGGACCACCCAAGAGACCCAGTACTTC.

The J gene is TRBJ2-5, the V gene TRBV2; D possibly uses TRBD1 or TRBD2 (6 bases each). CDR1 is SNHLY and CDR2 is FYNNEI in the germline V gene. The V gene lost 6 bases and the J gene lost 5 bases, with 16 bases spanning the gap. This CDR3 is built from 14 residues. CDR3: CASRVSGGAETQYF. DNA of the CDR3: TGTGCCAGCAGAGTGTCCGGGGGCGCGGAGACCCAGTACTTC.

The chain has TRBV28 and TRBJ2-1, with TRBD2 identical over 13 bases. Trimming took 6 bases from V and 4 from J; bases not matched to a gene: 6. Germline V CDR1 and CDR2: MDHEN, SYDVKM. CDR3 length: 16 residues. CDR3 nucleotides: TGTGCCAGCAGCTACTTACTAGCGGGAGGGTACAATGAGCAGTTCTTC. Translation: CASSYLLAGGYNEQFF.

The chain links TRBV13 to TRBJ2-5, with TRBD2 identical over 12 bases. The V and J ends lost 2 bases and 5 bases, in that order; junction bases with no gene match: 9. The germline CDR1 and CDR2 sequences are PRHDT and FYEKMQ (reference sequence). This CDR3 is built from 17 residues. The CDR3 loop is CASSLLAGGPDDETQYF. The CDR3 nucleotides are TGTGCCAGCAGCTTACTAGCGGGGGGGCCCGATGATGAGACCCAGTACTTC. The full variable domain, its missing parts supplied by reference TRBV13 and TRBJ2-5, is AAGVIQSPRHLIKEKRETATLKCYPIPRHDTVYWYQQGPGQDPQFLISFYEKMQSDKGSIPDRFSAQQFSDYHSELNMSSLELGDSALYFCASSLLAGGPDDETQYFGPGTRLLVL.

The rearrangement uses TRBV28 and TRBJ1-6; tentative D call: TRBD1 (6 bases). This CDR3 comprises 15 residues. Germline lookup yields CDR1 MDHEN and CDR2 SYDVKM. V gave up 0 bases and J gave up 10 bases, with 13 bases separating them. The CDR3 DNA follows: TGTGCCAGCAGTTTATGGCTCCGGGGGCTCTCACCCCTCCACTTT. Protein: CASSLWLRGLSPLHF.

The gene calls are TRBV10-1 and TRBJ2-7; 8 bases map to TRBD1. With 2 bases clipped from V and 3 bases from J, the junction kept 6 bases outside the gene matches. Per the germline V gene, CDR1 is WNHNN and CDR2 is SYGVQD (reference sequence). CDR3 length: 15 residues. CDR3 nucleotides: TGCGCCAGCAGTGAGAGGCCAGGGGGCCTCTACGAGCAGTACTTC. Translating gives CASSERPGGLYEQYF.

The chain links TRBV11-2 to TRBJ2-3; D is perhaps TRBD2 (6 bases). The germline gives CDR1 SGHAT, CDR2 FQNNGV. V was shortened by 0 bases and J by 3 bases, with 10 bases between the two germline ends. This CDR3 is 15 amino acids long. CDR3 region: CASSLDRGGTDTQYF. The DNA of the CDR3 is TGTGCCAGCAGCTTAGATAGGGGAGGAACAGATACGCAGTATTTT.

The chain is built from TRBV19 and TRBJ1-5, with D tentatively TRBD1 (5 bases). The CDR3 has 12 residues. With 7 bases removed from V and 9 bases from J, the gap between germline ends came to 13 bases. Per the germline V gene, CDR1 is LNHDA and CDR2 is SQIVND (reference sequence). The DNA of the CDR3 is TGTGCCAGTATCCAGGGAGGAGGGCCCCAGCATTTT. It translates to CASIQGGGPQHF.

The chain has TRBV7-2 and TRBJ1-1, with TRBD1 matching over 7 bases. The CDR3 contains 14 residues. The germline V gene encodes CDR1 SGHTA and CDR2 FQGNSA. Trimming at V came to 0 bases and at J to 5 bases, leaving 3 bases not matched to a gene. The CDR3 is CASSLALQGTEAFF. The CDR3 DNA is TGTGCCAGCAGCTTAGCGCTACAGGGGACTGAAGCTTTCTTT.

The CDR3 nucleotides read TGTGCCAGCAGTGAGGGACTAGCGGGGGAGGGGACAGATACGCAGTATTTT. It is translated as CASSEGLAGEGTDTQYF. The gene calls are TRBV2 and TRBJ2-3, with TRBD2 matching over 14 bases. Germline V gene data show CDR1 as SNHLY and CDR2 as FYNNEI. CDR3 length: 17 residues. Trimming took 3 bases from V and 3 from J; bases not matched to a gene: 5.

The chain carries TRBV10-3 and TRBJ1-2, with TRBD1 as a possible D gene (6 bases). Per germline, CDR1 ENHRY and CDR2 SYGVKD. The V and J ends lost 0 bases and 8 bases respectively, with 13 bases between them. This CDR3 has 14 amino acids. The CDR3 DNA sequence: TGTGCCATCAGTGAGTCAGGGGGAGGGCGAGGCTACACCTTC. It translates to CAISESGGGRGYTF.

The CDR3 nucleotides are TGTGCCAGCTCACCGGTATTGGGCCTAGGGACGGATACGCAGTATTTT. Translated, it gives CASSPVLGLGTDTQYF. This chain connects TRBV18 to TRBJ2-3; D tentatively fits TRBD1 or TRBD2 (5 bases each). CDR1 is KGHSH, CDR2 LQKENI, per germline. Between the trimmed V and J ends, which lost 3 bases and 6 bases, there was a span of 19 bases. The CDR3 is made up of 16 amino acids.

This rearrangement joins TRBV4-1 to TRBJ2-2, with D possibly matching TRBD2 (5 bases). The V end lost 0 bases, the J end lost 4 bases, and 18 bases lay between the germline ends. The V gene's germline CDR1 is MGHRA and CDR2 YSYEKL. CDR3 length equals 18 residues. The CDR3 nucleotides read TGCGCCAGCAGCCAAGAGCCGATGGGAGCTAGTAGCACCGGGGAGCTGTTTTTT. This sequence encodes CASSQEPMGASSTGELFF.

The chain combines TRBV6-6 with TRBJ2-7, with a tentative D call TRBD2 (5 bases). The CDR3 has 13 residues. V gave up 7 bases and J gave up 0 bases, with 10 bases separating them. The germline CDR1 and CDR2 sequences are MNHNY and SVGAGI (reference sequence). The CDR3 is CASKGVSSYEQYF. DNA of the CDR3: TGTGCCAGCAAGGGAGTAAGCTCCTACGAGCAGTACTTC.

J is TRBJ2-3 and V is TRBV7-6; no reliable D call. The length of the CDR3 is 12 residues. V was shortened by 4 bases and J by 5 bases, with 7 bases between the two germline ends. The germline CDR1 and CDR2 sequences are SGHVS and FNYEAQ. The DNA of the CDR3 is TGTGCCAGCAGCTCCGGACGAGATACGCAGTATTTT. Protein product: CASSSGRDTQYF.

CDR3 sequence reads: CASSLGLAGGLNEQFF. The CDR3 DNA follows: TGCGCCAGCAGCTTGGGACTAGCGGGAGGGCTCAATGAGCAGTTCTTC. The chain has TRBV5-1 and TRBJ2-1; 14 nucleotides line up with TRBD2. V trimming: 0 bases; J trimming: 6 bases; junction bases outside the gene matches: 2. The germline CDR1 and CDR2 sequences are SGHRS and YFSETQ. CDR3 length: 16 amino acids. Variable domain in full (rest from reference TRBV5-1 and TRBJ2-1): KAGVTQTPRYLIKTRGQQVTLSCSPISGHRSVSWYQQTPGQGLQFLFEYFSETQRNKGNFPGRFSGRQFSNSRSEMNVSTLELGDSALYLCASSLGLAGGLNEQFFGPGTRLTVL.

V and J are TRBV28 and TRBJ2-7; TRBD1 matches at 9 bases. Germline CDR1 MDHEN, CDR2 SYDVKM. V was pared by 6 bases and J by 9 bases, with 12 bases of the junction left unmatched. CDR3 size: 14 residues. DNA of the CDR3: TGTGCCAGCAGCAACCGGGACAGGGATTTAACGCAGTACTTC. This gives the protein CASSNRDRDLTQYF. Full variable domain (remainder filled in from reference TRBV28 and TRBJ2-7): DVKVTQSSRYLVKRTGEKVFLECVQDMDHENMFWYRQDPGLGLRLIYFSYDVKMKEKGDIPEGYSVSREKKERFSLILESASTNQTSMYLCASSNRDRDLTQYFGPGTRLTVT.

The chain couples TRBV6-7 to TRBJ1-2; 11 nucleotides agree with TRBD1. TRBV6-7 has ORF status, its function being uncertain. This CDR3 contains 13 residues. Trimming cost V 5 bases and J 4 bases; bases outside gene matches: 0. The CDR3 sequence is CASSGTGGYGYTF. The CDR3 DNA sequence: TGTGCCAGCAGTGGGACAGGGGGCTATGGCTACACCTTC.

This CDR3 reads CASSQGPGSATNEKLFF. CDR3 DNA: TGCGCCAGCAGCCAAGGACCGGGCTCTGCAACTAATGAAAAACTGTTTTTT. The chain employs TRBV4-1 and TRBJ1-4; D is uncertain. This CDR3 comprises 17 residues. The V end lost 1 base, the J end lost 0 bases, and 12 bases lay between the germline ends. The germline gives CDR1 MGHRA, CDR2 YSYEKL.

In DNA, the CDR3 is TGCGCCAGCAGCTTGGCCCTTGGACCCCGCTACGAGCAGTACTTC. Protein product: CASSLALGPRYEQYF. The rearrangement uses TRBV5-1 and TRBJ2-7; D remains unclear. CDR1 and CDR2 (germline): SGHRS, YFSETQ. CDR3 length: 15 residues. Trimming removed 0 bases at V and 3 bases at J, with 13 bases between.

The CDR3 loop reads CASSLTGGTEAFF. CDR3 in DNA: TGTGCCAGCAGTCTCACAGGGGGTACTGAAGCTTTCTTT. This chain links TRBV6-5 with TRBJ1-1; 8 positions agree with TRBD1. The germline V gene encodes CDR1 MNHEY and CDR2 SVGAGI. The CDR3 spans 13 residues. J gave up 5 bases and V 5 bases, and 4 bases lay outside the gene matches.

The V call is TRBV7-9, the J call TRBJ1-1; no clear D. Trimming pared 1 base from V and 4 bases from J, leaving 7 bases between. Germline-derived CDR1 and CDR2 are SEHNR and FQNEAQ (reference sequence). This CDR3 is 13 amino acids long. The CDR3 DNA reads TGTGCCAGCAGCTTAGGGGCGGGCACTGAAGCTTTCTTT. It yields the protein CASSLGAGTEAFF. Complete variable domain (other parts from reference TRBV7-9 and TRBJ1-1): DTGVSQNPRHKITKRGQNVTFRCDPISEHNRLYWYRQTLGQGPEFLTYFQNEAQLEKSRLLSDRFSAERPKGSFSTLEIQRTEQGDSAMYLCASSLGAGTEAFFGQGTRLTVV.

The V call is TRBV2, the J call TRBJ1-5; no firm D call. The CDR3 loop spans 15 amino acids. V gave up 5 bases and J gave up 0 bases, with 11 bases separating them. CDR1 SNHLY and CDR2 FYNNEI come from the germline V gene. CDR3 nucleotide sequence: TGTGCCAGCAGTTACCACCCCCATAGCAATCAGCCCCAGCATTTT. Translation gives CASSYHPHSNQPQHF.

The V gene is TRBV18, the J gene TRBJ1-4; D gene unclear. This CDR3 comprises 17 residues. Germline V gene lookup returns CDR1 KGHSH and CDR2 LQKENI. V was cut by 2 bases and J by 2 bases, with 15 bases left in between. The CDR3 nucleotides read TGTGCCAGCTCACCATTATCATACAGAGTCACTAATGAAAAACTGTTTTTT. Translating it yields CASSPLSYRVTNEKLFF. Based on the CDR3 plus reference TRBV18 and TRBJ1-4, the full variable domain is NAGVMQNPRHLVRRRGQEARLRCSPMKGHSHVYWYRQLPEEGLKFMVYLQKENIIDESGMPKERFSAEFPKEGPSILRIQQVVRGDSAAYFCASSPLSYRVTNEKLFFGSGTQLSVL.

The CDR3 DNA follows: TGTGCCAGCAGTTCCGACTTCGGGTTCTCAGGCTACACCTTC. Translation gives CASSSDFGFSGYTF. The chain links TRBV27 to TRBJ1-2; D gene ambiguous. Germline V lookup: CDR1 MNHEY, CDR2 SMNVEV (reference sequence). The CDR3 runs to 14 residues. Trimming took 4 bases from V and 8 from J, leaving 17 bases between them.

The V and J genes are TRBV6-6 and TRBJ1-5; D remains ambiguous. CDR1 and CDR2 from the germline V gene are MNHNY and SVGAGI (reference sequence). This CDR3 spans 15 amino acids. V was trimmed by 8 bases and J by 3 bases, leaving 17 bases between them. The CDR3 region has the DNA TGTGCCAGCTGTTCAGCGGTGGGTTCCAATCAGCCCCAGCATTTT. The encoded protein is CASCSAVGSNQPQHF.

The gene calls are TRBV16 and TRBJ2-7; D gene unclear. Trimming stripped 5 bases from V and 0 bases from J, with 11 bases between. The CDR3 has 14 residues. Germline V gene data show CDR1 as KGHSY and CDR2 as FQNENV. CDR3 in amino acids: CASSILSTSYEQYF. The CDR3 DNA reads TGTGCCAGCAGCATCCTCTCGACCTCCTACGAGCAGTACTTC.

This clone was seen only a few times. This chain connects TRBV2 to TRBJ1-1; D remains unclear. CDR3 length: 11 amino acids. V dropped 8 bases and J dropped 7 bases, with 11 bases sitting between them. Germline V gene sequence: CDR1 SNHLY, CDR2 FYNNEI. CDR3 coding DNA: TGTGCCAGCCAAGGAGGAAGTGAAGCTTTCTTT. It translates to CASQGGSEAFF.

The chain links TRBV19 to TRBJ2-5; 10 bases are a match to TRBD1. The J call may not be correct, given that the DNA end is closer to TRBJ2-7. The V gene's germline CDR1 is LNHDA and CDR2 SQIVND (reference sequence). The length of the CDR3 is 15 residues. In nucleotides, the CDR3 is TGTGCCAGTAGTCCGGGACAGGGGTCCTCCTACGAGCAGTACTTC. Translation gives CASSPGQGSSYEQYF.

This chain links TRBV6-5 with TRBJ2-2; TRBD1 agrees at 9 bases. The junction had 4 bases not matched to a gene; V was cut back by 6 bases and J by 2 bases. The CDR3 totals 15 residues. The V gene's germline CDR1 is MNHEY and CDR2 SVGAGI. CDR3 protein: CASSQDRGNTGELFF. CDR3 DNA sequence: TGTGCCAGCAGCCAGGACAGGGGCAACACCGGGGAGCTGTTTTTT.